The 17 T cell receptor beta chains in this list originate from one sample, sequenced in a study of T cells after yellow fever vaccination. TCRdb fed the 5' RACE reads into MiXCR, producing one record per CDR3 protein. This sample has approximately 510,000 distinct CDR3 sequences, with just over 20% found just once. This specimen consisted of PBMCs, obtained approximately 22 days after the first yellow fever vaccination. The source of these receptors is a man younger than 35 who received the YFV17D yellow fever vaccine.

This clonotype was detected only a few times. The chain recombines TRBV5-4 with TRBJ1-2, with D tentatively TRBD1 (6 bases). Germline assignment: CDR1 SGHNT and CDR2 YYREEE (reference sequence). The V end lost 4 bases, the J end lost 0 bases, and 22 bases lay between the germline ends. The CDR3 consists of 18 residues. CDR3 residues: CASSNPSLMQGTNYGYTF. The CDR3 DNA is TGTGCCAGCAGCAATCCATCCCTGATGCAGGGGACTAACTATGGCTACACCTTC.

This clonotype occurred a few times. The chain carries TRBV27 and TRBJ2-2, with 7 bases fitting TRBD2. The CDR3 spans 15 residues. Germline-derived CDR1 and CDR2 are MNHEY and SMNVEV (reference sequence). The junction had 6 bases not matched to a gene; V was cut back by 7 bases and J by 1 base. In DNA form, the CDR3 reads TGTGCCAGCACCTCACGCGGGGGGAACACCGGGGAGCTGTTTTTT. Its protein is CASTSRGGNTGELFF.

The chain combines TRBV20-1 with TRBJ2-7, with 7 bases aligning to TRBD1. CDR1 is DFQATT, CDR2 SNEGSKA, per germline (reference sequence). V lost 6 bases, J lost 0 bases, and 14 bases stayed unmatched. The CDR3 runs to 16 residues. In DNA form, the CDR3 reads TGCAGTGCGCACTCCCGGACAGGATCAATCTCCTACGAGCAGTACGTC. Residues: CSAHSRTGSISYEQYV.

V usage is TRBV19 and J usage is TRBJ2-1, with D tentatively TRBD1 (6 bases). In germline, CDR1 is LNHDA, CDR2 SQIVND (reference sequence). Trimming left V 9 bases short and J 1 base short, with 16 bases between. This CDR3 is 15 amino acids long. The CDR3, as DNA: TGTGCCAGCAGACTACAGGGAAATTCCTACAATGAGCAGTTCTTC. Translation: CASRLQGNSYNEQFF.

This chain joins TRBV14 and TRBJ2-7; the match to TRBD1 covers 9 bases. The ends lost 0 bases at V and 3 bases at J; junction bases unmatched: 6. The length of the CDR3 is 16 residues. Germline V gene data show CDR1 as SGHDN and CDR2 as FVKESK. The CDR3 DNA is TGTGCCAGCAGCCAAGAATGGGACAGGGCCCGCTACGAGCAGTACTTC. Protein sequence: CASSQEWDRARYEQYF. The entire variable domain, with the rest obtained from reference TRBV14 and TRBJ2-7, is as follows: EAGVTQFPSHSVIEKGQTVTLRCDPISGHDNLYWYRRVMGKEIKFLLHFVKESKQDESGMPNNRFLAERTGGTYSTLKVQPAELEDSGVYFCASSQEWDRARYEQYFGPGTRLTVT.

This clonotype came up a few times. V usage is TRBV7-9 and J usage is TRBJ2-3; 10 positions match TRBD2. The CDR3 is 17 amino acids. Trimming took 5 bases from V and 1 from J; bases not matched to a gene: 9. Looked up from germline, CDR1 is SEHNR and CDR2 is FQNEAQ (reference sequence). CDR3: CASSPREGTSGTDTQYF. CDR3 coding DNA: TGTGCCAGCAGCCCCCGGGAGGGGACTAGCGGCACAGATACGCAGTATTTT.

This chain links TRBV7-2 with TRBJ2-4; D is unclear. The CDR3 totals 17 residues. Germline lookup yields CDR1 SGHTA and CDR2 FQGNSA. Between the trimmed V and J ends, which lost 2 bases and 0 bases, there was a span of 14 bases. The CDR3 protein is CASSLPYSGEAKNIQYF. As DNA, the CDR3 is TGTGCCAGCAGCTTACCCTATTCTGGGGAAGCCAAAAACATTCAGTACTTC.

V usage is TRBV20-1 and J usage is TRBJ2-7; TRBD1 might be the D (5 bases). The length of the CDR3 is 12 residues. V lost 2 bases and J lost 3, with 8 bases in between. Germline lookup yields CDR1 DFQATT and CDR2 SNEGSKA (reference sequence). CDR3 sequence (DNA): TGCAGTGCTAGAAACCAGGGCTACGAGCAGTACTTC. This gives the protein CSARNQGYEQYF.

Note on this clonotype: The germline gene is not matched at one end of the junction; a read error may be the cause. V gene TRBV7-2 combines with J gene TRBJ2-1, with TRBD1 as a possible D gene (6 bases). In germline, CDR1 is SGHTA, CDR2 FQGNSA. The CDR3 spans 14 residues. As DNA, the CDR3 is TGTGCCAGCAGCTGGGACACCCGAAGGCCGCGCTCCCACTTC. Translating gives CASSWDTRRPRSHF.

V gene TRBV6-5 combines with J gene TRBJ1-6; D not certain. Germline V lookup: CDR1 MNHEY, CDR2 SVGAGI. The CDR3 has 11 residues. V lost 8 bases and J lost 5, with 4 bases in between. This CDR3 is CASGDNSPLHF. The CDR3 DNA follows: TGTGCCAGCGGGGATAATTCACCCCTCCACTTT.

This clonotype showed up just a few times. The chain employs TRBV7-9 and TRBJ2-5, with TRBD2 matching over 9 bases. The V and J ends lost 3 bases and 1 base, in that order; junction bases with no gene match: 3. The CDR3 sequence is 15 residues long. The germline CDR1 and CDR2 sequences are SEHNR and FQNEAQ (reference sequence). The DNA of the CDR3 is TGTGCCAGCAGCTTGAGCGGGGGGCTCCAAGAGACCCAGTACTTC. Amino acid sequence: CASSLSGGLQETQYF.

This chain joins TRBV12-3 or TRBV12-4 and TRBJ1-1; D not certain. Trimming left V 6 bases short and J 11 bases short, with 19 bases between. The length of the CDR3 is 13 residues. In DNA form, the CDR3 reads TGTGCCAGCAGCCGTCGACACCCCGAACGGGCTTTCTTT. Translated: CASSRRHPERAFF.

The CDR3, as DNA: TGCGCCAGCAGCTTCGTGGGGGGCCACACCGGGGAGCTGTTTTTT. Its translation: CASSFVGGHTGELFF. The genes are TRBV5-1 and TRBJ2-2; D may correspond to TRBD1 or TRBD2 (6 bases each). V gave up 2 bases and J gave up 3 bases, with 11 bases separating them. Germline V lookup: CDR1 SGHRS, CDR2 YFSETQ. This CDR3 spans 15 amino acids.

This clonotype was observed a few times. This chain links TRBV7-6 with TRBJ2-1, with 12 nucleotides matching TRBD1. V lost 4 bases and J lost 9; bases outside the gene matches: 4. The CDR3 is 14 residues long. CDR1 and CDR2 from the germline V gene are SGHVS and FNYEAQ. The CDR3 here is CASSSGDRGLEQFF. The CDR3 bases are TGTGCCAGCAGCTCGGGGGACAGGGGGCTTGAGCAGTTCTTC.

The chain is built from TRBV24-1 and TRBJ2-1; D could derive from TRBD1 or TRBD2 (5 bases each). Trimming left V 4 bases short and J 9 bases short, with 9 bases between. The CDR3 has 12 amino acids. The germline V gene has CDR1 KGHDR and CDR2 SFDVKD. In nucleotides, the CDR3 is TGTGCCACCAGTGAGGGACGAGGTGAGCAGTTCTTC. Translated, it gives CATSEGRGEQFF.

The table lists this clonotype with a few counts. The chain links TRBV10-3 to TRBJ1-1; D remains unclear. The length of the CDR3 is 14 residues. In germline, CDR1 is ENHRY, CDR2 SYGVKD. Trimming took 10 bases from V and 1 from J, leaving 16 bases between them. The CDR3 DNA sequence: TGTGCCACCAAACTCCCACTGGGGAACACTGAAGCTTTCTTT. Translating gives CATKLPLGNTEAFF.

This clonotype appeared once. V usage is TRBV7-9 and J usage is TRBJ2-6; maybe TRBD2 (5 bases). The germline V gene encodes CDR1 SEHNR and CDR2 FQNEAQ (reference sequence). The ends were cut back, 2 bases at V and 3 bases at J, with 11 bases in the middle. This CDR3 has 16 residues. The CDR3 region has the DNA TGTGCCAGCAGCTTACGGGGATCGGATGGGGCCAACGTCCTGACTTTC. The encoded protein is CASSLRGSDGANVLTF. The whole variable domain, filled in from reference TRBV7-9 and TRBJ2-6, reads DTGVSQNPRHKITKRGQNVTFRCDPISEHNRLYWYRQTLGQGPEFLTYFQNEAQLEKSRLLSDRFSAERPKGSFSTLEIQRTEQGDSAMYLCASSLRGSDGANVLTFGAGSRLTVL.